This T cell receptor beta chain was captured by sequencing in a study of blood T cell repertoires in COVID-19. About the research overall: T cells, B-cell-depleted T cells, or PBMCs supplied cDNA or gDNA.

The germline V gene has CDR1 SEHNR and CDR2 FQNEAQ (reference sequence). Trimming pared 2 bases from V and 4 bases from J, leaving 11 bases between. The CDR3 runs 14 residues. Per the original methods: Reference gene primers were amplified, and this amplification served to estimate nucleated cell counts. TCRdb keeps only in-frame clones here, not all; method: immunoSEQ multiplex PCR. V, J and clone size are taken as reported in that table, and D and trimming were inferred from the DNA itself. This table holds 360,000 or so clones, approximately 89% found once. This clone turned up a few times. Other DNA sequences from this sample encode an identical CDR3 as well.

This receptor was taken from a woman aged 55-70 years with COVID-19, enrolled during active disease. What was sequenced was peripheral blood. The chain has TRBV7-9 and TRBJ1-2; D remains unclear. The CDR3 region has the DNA TGTGCCAGCAGCTTACCGGGAGGGAGCTATGGCTACACCTTC. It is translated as CASSLPGGSYGYTF. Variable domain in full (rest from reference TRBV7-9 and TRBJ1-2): DTGVSQNPRHKITKRGQNVTFRCDPISEHNRLYWYRQTLGQGPEFLTYFQNEAQLEKSRLLSDRFSAERPKGSFSTLEIQRTEQGDSAMYLCASSLPGGSYGYTFGSGTRLTVV.